These 29 T cell receptor beta chains share one sample of origin, sequenced in a study of blood T cell repertoires in COVID-19. Clones were sequenced by immunoSEQ multiplex PCR, and TCRdb holds only the in-frame ones, with some missing. In the table there are over 35,000 clones, roughly nine tenths of which are singletons. Sequenced sample: peripheral blood. The source is an older man with active COVID-19.

This clone appeared a few times. This chain connects TRBV28 to TRBJ2-7; the D gene is possibly TRBD2 (5 bases). V was cut by 8 bases and J by 4 bases, with 12 bases left in between. Germline V gene sequence: CDR1 MDHEN, CDR2 SYDVKM. The CDR3 is made up of 12 amino acids. The CDR3 loop reads CASATLGYEQYF. CDR3 nucleotides: TGTGCCAGCGCGACACTAGGATACGAGCAGTACTTC.

The rearrangement uses TRBV6-1 and TRBJ1-2, with 10 bases identical to TRBD1. The CDR3 covers 16 residues. Germline CDR1 is MNHNS and CDR2 is SASEGT. Germline trimming cut 6 bases from V and 4 bases from J; bases unmatched to any gene: 11. DNA for the CDR3: TGTGCCAGCAGCGAATCCGGGACAGGGGTCCTCTATGGCTACACCTTC. Protein: CASSESGTGVLYGYTF.

V is TRBV11-3 and J is TRBJ2-7; TRBD2 matches at 7 bases. Losses at the gene ends were 5 bases for V and 2 bases for J; bases not matched to a gene: 12. The germline V gene has CDR1 SGHNT and CDR2 YENEEA. The CDR3 spans 16 residues. Written as DNA, the CDR3 is TGTGCCAGCAGCCCAGGAGGCGGGAGTACCCCCTACGAGCAGTACTTC. Amino acids: CASSPGGGSTPYEQYF.

The rearrangement uses TRBV6-6 and TRBJ2-5; perhaps TRBD1 as D (7 bases). This CDR3 has 14 amino acids. V was pared by 5 bases and J by 3 bases, with 13 bases between. The germline gives CDR1 MNHNY, CDR2 SVGAGI (reference sequence). Here the CDR3 reads CASSGRTGEETQYF. As DNA, the CDR3 is TGTGCCAGCAGTGGGAGGACAGGCGAAGAGACCCAGTACTTC.

V gene TRBV7-6 combines with J gene TRBJ2-1, with D unclear. V was trimmed by 5 bases and J by 5 bases, leaving 19 bases between them. The CDR3 spans 16 residues. Germline V gives CDR1 SGHVS, CDR2 FNYEAQ. Here the CDR3 reads CASSPSVGTPNNEQFF. CDR3 DNA: TGTGCCAGCAGCCCCAGCGTTGGTACTCCCAACAATGAGCAGTTCTTC.

The chain joins TRBV2 to TRBJ1-2; 9 bases are a match to TRBD1. The ends lost 5 bases at V and 0 bases at J; junction bases unmatched: 7. CDR1 is SNHLY and CDR2 is FYNNEI in the germline V gene. The CDR3 is 16 amino acids. CDR3 in DNA: TGTGCCAGCAGTCGCCGGGACAGGGTTTCTAACTATGGCTACACCTTC. Translating gives CASSRRDRVSNYGYTF.

V usage is TRBV9 and J usage is TRBJ1-3, with TRBD1 matching over 9 bases. This CDR3 comprises 14 residues. V dropped 6 bases and J dropped 2; count of bases not matched to a gene: 3. Germline values: CDR1 SGDLS, CDR2 YYNGEE. The CDR3 nucleotides are TGTGCCAGCACCGGACAGGGGACTGGAAACACCATATATTTT. Protein: CASTGQGTGNTIYF.

This chain uses TRBV6-2 or TRBV6-3 with TRBJ1-1, with 7 bases that match TRBD1. The CDR3 covers 17 residues. The V gene's germline CDR1 is MNHEY and CDR2 SVGEGT. The J segment lost 3 bases and the V segment lost 2 bases, leaving 12 bases of the junction unmatched. The CDR3 region has the DNA TGTGCCAGCAGTTACGGGACAGCCATTCAGGCTTACACTGAAGCTTTCTTT. It is translated as CASSYGTAIQAYTEAFF.

The chain is built from TRBV5-1 and TRBJ2-4, with 7 bases identical to TRBD1. The CDR3 runs 15 residues. The J segment lost 2 bases and the V segment lost 4 bases, leaving 6 bases of the junction unmatched. Germline-derived CDR1 and CDR2 are SGHRS and YFSETQ. The CDR3: CASSRGQQPKNIQYF. The DNA of the CDR3 is TGCGCCAGCAGCAGGGGACAGCAACCCAAAAACATTCAGTACTTC.

The chain employs TRBV5-4 and TRBJ2-5, with 7 bases that match TRBD2. The CDR3 runs 16 residues. V lost 3 bases, J lost 5 bases, and 13 bases stayed unmatched. Germline CDR1 and CDR2: SGHNT and YYREEE (reference sequence). DNA of the CDR3: TGTGCCAGCAGCTCTTGGCGGGCCGGGGGGTACGAGACCCAGTACTTC. Translating it yields CASSSWRAGGYETQYF.

The gene calls are TRBV24-1 and TRBJ1-4; D might be TRBD1 (6 bases). The CDR3 covers 16 residues. V lost 6 bases, J lost 0 bases, and 13 bases lay in between. CDR1 and CDR2 from the germline V gene are KGHDR and SFDVKD. CDR3 residues: CATSPGAGATNEKLFF. Written as DNA, the CDR3 is TGTGCCACCAGTCCAGGGGCAGGGGCAACTAATGAAAAACTGTTTTTT.

This chain uses TRBV18 with TRBJ1-2, with a possible D match to TRBD1 (5 bases). There are 14 residues in the CDR3. Germline V gene data show CDR1 as KGHSH and CDR2 as LQKENI. Deletions cut 0 bases from V and 4 bases from J, with 9 bases between. In DNA, the CDR3 is TGTGCCAGCTCACCACCCGGGCAGGGCTATGGCTACACCTTC. Its protein product is CASSPPGQGYGYTF.

The rearrangement uses TRBV13 and TRBJ2-1; 11 positions agree with TRBD2. Looked up from germline, CDR1 is PRHDT and CDR2 is FYEKMQ (reference sequence). The CDR3 length is 18 residues. The ends lost 4 bases at V and 4 bases at J; junction bases unmatched: 12. CDR3 coding DNA: TGTGCCAGCAGCTCCTTACTAGCGGGGGCCCCCTTGTACAATGAGCAGTTCTTC. Translating it yields CASSSLLAGAPLYNEQFF. The whole variable domain, filled in from reference TRBV13 and TRBJ2-1, reads AAGVIQSPRHLIKEKRETATLKCYPIPRHDTVYWYQQGPGQDPQFLISFYEKMQSDKGSIPDRFSAQQFSDYHSELNMSSLELGDSALYFCASSSLLAGAPLYNEQFFGPGTRLTVL.

The chain links TRBV6-2 or TRBV6-3 to TRBJ2-5; a possible D gene is TRBD1 (6 bases). Trimming stripped 5 bases from V and 4 bases from J, with 17 bases between. Germline loops: CDR1 MNHEY, CDR2 SVGEGT. The CDR3 spans 15 residues. In DNA form, the CDR3 reads TGTGCCAGCAGTCCGCCGGGACAACATCTAGAGACCCAGTACTTC. Residues: CASSPPGQHLETQYF.

The rearrangement links TRBV7-3 to TRBJ1-1, with 7 nucleotides matching TRBD1. The V gene's germline CDR1 is SGHTA and CDR2 FQGTGA. V lost 0 bases and J lost 6; bases outside the gene matches: 7. The CDR3 covers 15 residues. The CDR3 loop is CASSLTVTGVSEAFF. The CDR3 DNA reads as TGTGCCAGCAGCTTAACCGTCACAGGGGTCTCTGAAGCTTTCTTT.

This chain uses TRBV7-6 with TRBJ2-5; 9 positions match TRBD1. From germline, CDR1 is SGHVS and CDR2 FNYEAQ. Trimming at V came to 0 bases and at J to 5 bases, leaving 1 base not matched to a gene. The CDR3 extends over 14 amino acids. CDR3 DNA sequence: TGTGCCAGCAGCTTAGCTGGACAGGGGGAGACCCAGTACTTC. Protein sequence: CASSLAGQGETQYF.

The CDR3 here is CASSPNRANTGELFF. CDR3 coding DNA: TGTGCCAGCTCACCGAACAGGGCGAACACCGGGGAGCTGTTTTTT. The rearrangement uses TRBV18 and TRBJ2-2, with a weak D call TRBD1 (6 bases). The CDR3 runs 15 residues. CDR1 is KGHSH and CDR2 is LQKENI in the germline V gene. The germline V and J ends were trimmed by 3 bases and 0 bases, with 8 bases remaining between them.

The rearrangement joins TRBV2 to TRBJ1-1; possible D gene TRBD1, 5 bases. Germline V lookup: CDR1 SNHLY, CDR2 FYNNEI. The CDR3 is made up of 12 amino acids. V lost 8 bases to trimming and J lost 7 bases, with 14 bases between them. CDR3 region: CASGGGLLEAFF. DNA of the CDR3: TGTGCCAGCGGGGGGGGACTGCTTGAAGCTTTCTTT.

The DNA for the CDR3 is TGTGCCAGCGGAAGACAGGGGTACACTAACTATGGCTACACCTTC. The encoded protein is CASGRQGYTNYGYTF. The chain employs TRBV5-8 and TRBJ1-2, with 8 bases matching TRBD1. The CDR3 has 15 residues. V shed 7 bases, J shed 0 bases, and the junction held 8 bases outside the gene matches. Germline assignment: CDR1 SGHTS and CDR2 YDEGEE.

This clone was picked up a small number of times. This chain links TRBV27 with TRBJ2-1, with D tentatively TRBD2 (6 bases). Trimming pared 4 bases from V and 3 bases from J, leaving 13 bases between. Germline V gives CDR1 MNHEY, CDR2 SMNVEV (reference sequence). The length of the CDR3 is 15 residues. The CDR3 spells CASSWGTQIYNEQFF. CDR3 in DNA: TGTGCCAGCAGTTGGGGGACTCAAATCTACAATGAGCAGTTCTTC.

CDR3 protein: CASSSGYEQYF. The CDR3 DNA reads as TGTGCCAGCAGCTCGGGATACGAGCAGTACTTC. V is TRBV5-4 and J is TRBJ2-7, with a weak D call TRBD2 (5 bases). V was cut by 3 bases and J by 4 bases, with 5 bases left in between. The CDR3 is made up of 11 amino acids. The germline V gene encodes CDR1 SGHNT and CDR2 YYREEE (reference sequence).

The chain couples TRBV7-2 to TRBJ2-7; no clear D gene. The CDR3 has 13 residues. Trimming took off 2 bases at V and 3 bases at J, with 8 bases between the two ends. CDR1 is SGHTA and CDR2 is FQGNSA in the germline V gene. In DNA, the CDR3 is TGTGCCAGCAGCTTACCTAGAATCTACGAGCAGTACTTC. Protein sequence: CASSLPRIYEQYF.

This chain uses TRBV18 with TRBJ2-7, with 7 bases that match TRBD1. The CDR3 sequence is 13 residues long. Germline CDR1 reads KGHSH; CDR2 reads LQKENI. Trimming cost V 5 bases and J 4 bases; bases outside gene matches: 5. CDR3 amino acids: CASSVQQGYEQYF. For the CDR3, the DNA is TGTGCCAGCTCAGTCCAACAGGGGTACGAGCAGTACTTC.

The V call is TRBV18, the J call TRBJ2-3; unclear D gene. Looked up from germline, CDR1 is KGHSH and CDR2 is LQKENI. CDR3 size: 13 residues. Trimming shortened V by 2 bases and J by 0 bases, and 3 bases separated the two germline ends. CDR3 DNA: TGTGCCAGCTCACCAGAGAGCACAGATACGCAGTATTTT. Translation gives CASSPESTDTQYF. The variable domain in full, with the rest retrieved from reference TRBV18 and TRBJ2-3, is NAGVMQNPRHLVRRRGQEARLRCSPMKGHSHVYWYRQLPEEGLKFMVYLQKENIIDESGMPKERFSAEFPKEGPSILRIQQVVRGDSAAYFCASSPESTDTQYFGPGTRLTVL.

The chain is built from TRBV5-6 and TRBJ2-7; 11 positions match TRBD2. CDR3 length equals 15 residues. The junction had 6 bases not matched to a gene; V was cut back by 0 bases and J by 7 bases. Germline V lookup: CDR1 SGHDT, CDR2 YYEEEE. Written as DNA, the CDR3 is TGTGCCAGCAGCTTGGCTAGCGGGAGGCTCCAAGAGCAGTACTTC. The encoded protein is CASSLASGRLQEQYF. Full variable domain (remainder filled in from reference TRBV5-6 and TRBJ2-7): DAGVTQSPTHLIKTRGQQVTLRCSPKSGHDTVSWYQQALGQGPQFIFQYYEEEERQRGNFPDRFSGHQFPNYSSELNVNALLLGDSALYLCASSLASGRLQEQYFGPGTRLTVT.

The CDR3 sequence is CASSFGNTGELFF. The DNA of the CDR3 is TGTGCCAGCAGTTTCGGGAACACCGGGGAGCTGTTTTTT. J is TRBJ2-2 and V is TRBV12-3 or TRBV12-4; D gene ambiguous. The CDR3 extends over 13 amino acids. V lost 3 bases and J lost 1, with 3 bases in between.

The chain combines TRBV5-1 with TRBJ2-3, with 12 bases lining up with TRBD2. Germline CDR1 reads SGHRS; CDR2 reads YFSETQ. Trimming cost V 0 bases and J 0 bases; bases outside gene matches: 2. The CDR3 consists of 17 residues. The CDR3 protein is CASSLVGTSGSTDTQYF. The CDR3 DNA follows: TGCGCCAGCAGCTTGGTGGGGACTAGCGGGAGCACAGATACGCAGTATTTT.

V is TRBV7-2 and J is TRBJ2-7; 9 positions match TRBD2. Germline loops: CDR1 SGHTA, CDR2 FQGNSA. The trim removed 5 bases at V and 3 bases at J, leaving 11 bases unmatched. The CDR3 totals 16 residues. CDR3: CASSPPEAGGLYEQYF. For the CDR3, the DNA is TGTGCCAGCAGCCCGCCGGAAGCGGGAGGTCTCTACGAGCAGTACTTC.

The rearrangement links TRBV28 to TRBJ1-3; D gene ambiguous. The CDR3 extends over 13 amino acids. Germline loops: CDR1 MDHEN, CDR2 SYDVKM. V was clipped by 8 bases and J by 1 base, with 9 bases between them. CDR3 sequence (DNA): TGTGCCAGCTTCTCGGGTTCTGGAAACACCATATATTTT. It encodes CASFSGSGNTIYF.